Listed below are T cell receptor beta chains from one sample, sequenced in a study of T cell repertoires in cytomegalovirus infection. TCRdb independently ran MiXCR on the reads; one entry per CDR3 protein. Counted here are nearly 450,000 distinct CDR3 sequences, approximately 30% occurring once; the ten biggest clones make up roughly 13%. The sequencing input was PBMCs. All receptors derive from a human donor in good health (CMV status not recorded). Some clones in this sample may be carry-over from other donors' samples. Each CDR3 is given with its conserved first and last residue. The D gene is left open where the match is weak. Some rows mark clone size as missing; the rest say once, few, many or name a class of expanded clone.

clone size	V gene	D gene	J gene	CDR3 protein	CDR3 DNA
.	TRBV29-1	TRBD2	TRBJ2-3	CSVGQLASGHTDTQYF	TGCAGCGTTGGGCAGTTGGCTAGCGGACACACAGATACGCAGTATTTT
few	TRBV7-9	TRBD2	TRBJ2-3	CASSLAGLASDTQYF	TGTGCCAGCAGCTTGGCGGGACTAGCTTCAGATACGCAGTATTTT
few	TRBV7-6	.	TRBJ1-1	CASSLERSGAEAFF	TGTGCCAGCAGCTTAGAGCGCTCGGGGGCTGAAGCTTTCTTT
.	TRBV12-3/TRBV12-4	.	TRBJ2-2	CASKPSGLTGELFF	TGTGCCAGCAAACCCTCGGGACTTACCGGGGAGCTGTTTTTT
many	TRBV7-2	.	TRBJ2-7	CASSLQGADRTVF	TGTGCCAGCAGCTTACAGGGCGCAGACAGAACCGTCTTC
.	TRBV6-2/TRBV6-3	.	TRBJ1-2	CASSYVQGSLYGYTF	TGTGCCAGCAGTTACGTCCAGGGGAGCCTCTATGGCTACACCTTC
.	TRBV12-3/TRBV12-4	.	TRBJ1-1	CASSLGASSEAFF	TGTGCCAGCAGTTTGGGCGCGAGCTCTGAAGCTTTCTTT
few	TRBV19	.	TRBJ2-7	CASSIRRGLLDEQYF	TGTGCCAGTAGTATAAGGAGGGGCCTACTCGACGAGCAGTACTTC
.	TRBV20-1	TRBD2	TRBJ2-5	CSARDKTSGGQYQETQYF	TGCAGTGCTAGAGATAAAACTAGCGGGGGCCAGTACCAAGAGACCCAGTACTTC
.	TRBV5-5	TRBD1	TRBJ1-2	CASSAGGFNGYTF	TGTGCCAGCAGCGCAGGGGGCTTCAATGGCTACACCTTC
.	TRBV5-4	.	TRBJ1-6	CASSLKGSSYNSPLHF	TGTGCCAGCAGCTTGAAAGGGAGCTCCTATAATTCACCCCTCCACTTT
.	TRBV5-4	.	TRBJ2-5	CASSLSGASQETQYF	TGTGCCAGCAGCTTGTCTGGAGCTTCCCAAGAGACCCAGTACTTC
.	TRBV24-1	.	TRBJ1-2	CATSLVSFYGYTF	TGTGCCACCAGTCTGGTCAGCTTCTATGGCTACACCTTC
many	TRBV7-9	.	TRBJ2-1	CASSLAGNNEQFF	TGTGCCAGCAGCTTAGCTGGGAACAATGAGCAGTTCTTC
.	TRBV7-6	TRBD1	TRBJ2-2	CASSRRTGTGSTGELFF	TGTGCCAGCAGCCGGAGAACCGGGACAGGGAGCACCGGGGAGCTGTTTTTT
.	TRBV6-6	.	TRBJ2-2	CASSYNHDANTGELFF	TGTGCCAGCAGTTACAACCATGACGCGAACACCGGGGAGCTGTTTTTT
few	TRBV5-8	.	TRBJ2-7	CASSFTRSAYEQYF	TGTGCCAGCAGCTTCACTCGGTCGGCGTACGAGCAGTACTTC
.	TRBV28	TRBD1	TRBJ1-4	CASSLRDRHNEKLFF	TGTGCCAGCAGTTTAAGGGACAGACATAATGAAAAACTGTTTTTT
few	TRBV20-1	.	TRBJ1-5	CSARGRVTGNQPQHF	TGCAGTGCTAGAGGAAGGGTTACGGGCAATCAGCCCCAGCATTTT
many	TRBV11-2	TRBD2	TRBJ2-1	CASSPGLAGVNEQFF	TGTGCCAGCAGCCCGGGACTAGCGGGGGTCAATGAGCAGTTCTTC
few	TRBV12-3/TRBV12-4	.	TRBJ1-2	CASTSWGLESYTF	TGTGCCAGCACCTCATGGGGGCTAGAAAGCTACACCTTC
few	TRBV5-4	TRBD2	TRBJ2-1	CASSVGTSGNEQFF	TGTGCCAGCAGCGTGGGGACTAGCGGCAATGAGCAGTTCTTC
few	TRBV6-5	TRBD2	TRBJ2-7	CASSDTSGPSYEQYF	TGTGCCAGCAGTGATACTAGCGGCCCCTCCTACGAGCAGTACTTC
.	TRBV19	.	TRBJ1-4	CASSREGQLSEKLFF	TGTGCCAGTAGTAGAGAGGGGCAGCTCTCCGAAAAACTGTTTTTT
many	TRBV4-1	TRBD2	TRBJ2-5	CASSQDPSGGRETQYF	TGCGCCAGCAGCCAAGATCCTAGCGGGGGGCGGGAGACCCAGTACTTC
many	TRBV11-2	.	TRBJ2-2	CASSLNFGELFF	TGTGCCAGCAGCCTCAACTTTGGGGAGCTGTTTTTT
.	TRBV20-1	.	TRBJ2-7	CSARDRLSYEQYF	TGCAGTGCTAGAGACAGGTTGTCCTACGAGCAGTACTTC
.	TRBV18	.	TRBJ2-3	CASSPNPSTDTQYF	TGTGCCAGCTCACCAAACCCTAGCACAGATACGCAGTATTTT
many	TRBV7-2	TRBD1	TRBJ2-3	CASSRDRGPTDTQYF	TGTGCCAGCAGCCGTGACAGGGGGCCCACAGATACGCAGTATTTT
few	TRBV5-6	.	TRBJ1-2	CASSGSPPWGYTF	TGTGCCAGCAGCGGCTCCCCCCCTTGGGGCTACACCTTC
.	TRBV19	TRBD2	TRBJ2-7	CASRRTSGGLAISYEQYF	TGTGCCAGTCGACGGACTAGCGGGGGGCTAGCCATCTCCTACGAGCAGTACTTC
.	TRBV18	TRBD1	TRBJ1-1	CASSPQGQGSTEAFF	TGTGCCAGCTCACCGCAGGGACAGGGTAGCACTGAAGCTTTCTTT
.	TRBV6-6	.	TRBJ1-1	CASIRPGTVNTEAFF	TGTGCCAGCATCCGCCCCGGGACGGTGAACACTGAAGCTTTCTTT
.	TRBV29-1	TRBD2	TRBJ2-7	CSVELREGDYEQYF	TGCAGCGTTGAATTGAGGGAGGGCGACTACGAGCAGTACTTC
.	TRBV12-3/TRBV12-4	.	TRBJ1-5	CASSLGGRIDQPQHF	TGTGCCAGCAGTTTGGGCGGCAGGATCGATCAGCCCCAGCATTTT
few	TRBV7-2	.	TRBJ2-7	CASSKRTVSSYEQYF	TGTGCCAGCAGCAAGCGGACGGTAAGCTCCTACGAGCAGTACTTC
few	TRBV7-2	TRBD2	TRBJ2-3	CASSLRGGGEGTDTQYF	TGTGCCAGCAGCTTGAGGGGCGGGGGGGAGGGCACAGATACGCAGTATTTT
few	TRBV28	.	TRBJ1-1	CASSLLETEAFF	TGTGCCAGCAGTTTATTGGAGACTGAAGCTTTCTTT
.	TRBV20-1	.	TRBJ1-6	CSARSLRGNNSPLHF	TGCAGTGCTAGGAGCCTCAGGGGAAATAATTCACCCCTCCACTTT
.	TRBV5-4	TRBD2	TRBJ2-5	CASGRGEQETQYF	TGTGCCTCCGGGAGGGGGGAACAAGAGACCCAGTACTTC
.	TRBV5-4	.	TRBJ2-1	CASSQSGHLAEQFF	TGTGCCAGCAGCCAGAGCGGGCACCTTGCTGAGCAGTTCTTC
.	TRBV19	.	TRBJ2-2	CASSIVGAGELFF	TGTGCCAGTAGTATAGTCGGGGCCGGGGAGCTGTTTTTT
.	TRBV19	.	TRBJ2-2	CASSGVGTATGELFF	TGTGCCAGTAGTGGGGTGGGGACGGCCACCGGGGAGCTGTTTTTT
few	TRBV12-3/TRBV12-4	TRBD1	TRBJ1-2	CASSRQGTTLGYTF	TGTGCCAGCAGCCGACAGGGGACGACCTTGGGCTACACCTTC
.	TRBV7-9	TRBD2	TRBJ2-3	CASSPRGQRGGTDTQYF	TGTGCCAGCAGCCCAAGGGGACAGCGGGGGGGCACAGATACGCAGTATTTT
few	TRBV12-3/TRBV12-4	TRBD2	TRBJ2-1	CASSLTSGGYEQFF	TGTGCCAGCAGTTTGACTAGCGGGGGCTATGAGCAGTTCTTC
few	TRBV28	.	TRBJ1-1	CASSFYTEAFF	TGTGCCAGCAGTTTTTACACTGAAGCTTTCTTT